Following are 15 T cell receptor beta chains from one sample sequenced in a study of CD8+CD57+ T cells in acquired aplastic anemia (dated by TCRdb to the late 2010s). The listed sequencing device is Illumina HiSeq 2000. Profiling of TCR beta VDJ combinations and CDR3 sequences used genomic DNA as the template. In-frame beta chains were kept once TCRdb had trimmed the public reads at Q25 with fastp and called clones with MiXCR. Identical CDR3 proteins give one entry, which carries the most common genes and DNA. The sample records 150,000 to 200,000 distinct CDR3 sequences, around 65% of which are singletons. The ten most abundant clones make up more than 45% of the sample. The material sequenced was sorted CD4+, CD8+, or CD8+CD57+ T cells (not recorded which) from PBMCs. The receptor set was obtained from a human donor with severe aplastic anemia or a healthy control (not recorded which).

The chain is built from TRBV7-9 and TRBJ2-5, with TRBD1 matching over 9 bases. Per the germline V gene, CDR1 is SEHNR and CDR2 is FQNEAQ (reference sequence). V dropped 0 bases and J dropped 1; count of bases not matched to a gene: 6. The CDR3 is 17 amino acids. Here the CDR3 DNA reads TGTGCCAGCAGCTTAGCCGACAGGGGGATGCTCCAAGAGACCCAGTACTTC. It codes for CASSLADRGMLQETQYF.

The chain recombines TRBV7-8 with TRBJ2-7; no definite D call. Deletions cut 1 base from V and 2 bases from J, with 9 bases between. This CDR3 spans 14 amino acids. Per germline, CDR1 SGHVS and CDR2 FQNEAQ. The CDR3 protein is CASSLVSGAYEQYF. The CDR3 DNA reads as TGTGCCAGCAGCTTAGTTTCGGGCGCCTACGAGCAGTACTTC.

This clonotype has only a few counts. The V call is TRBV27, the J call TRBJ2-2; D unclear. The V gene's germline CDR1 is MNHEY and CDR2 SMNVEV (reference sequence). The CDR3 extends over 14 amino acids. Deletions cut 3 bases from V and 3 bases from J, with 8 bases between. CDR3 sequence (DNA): TGTGCCAGCAGTTTTCGGAGAGACACCGGGGAGCTGTTTTTT. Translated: CASSFRRDTGELFF.

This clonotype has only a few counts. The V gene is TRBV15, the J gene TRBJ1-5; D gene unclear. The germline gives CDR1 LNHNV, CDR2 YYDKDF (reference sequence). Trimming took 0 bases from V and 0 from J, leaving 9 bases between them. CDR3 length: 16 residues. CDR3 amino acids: CATSRDGGRSNQPQHF. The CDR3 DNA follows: TGTGCCACCAGCAGAGACGGCGGGCGTAGCAATCAGCCCCAGCATTTT.

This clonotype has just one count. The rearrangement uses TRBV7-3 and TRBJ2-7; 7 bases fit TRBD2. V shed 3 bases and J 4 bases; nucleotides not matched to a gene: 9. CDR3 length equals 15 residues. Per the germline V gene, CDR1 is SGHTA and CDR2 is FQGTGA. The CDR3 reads CASSLLRGTVYEQYF. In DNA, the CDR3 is TGTGCCAGCAGCTTGTTGCGGGGGACTGTTTACGAGCAGTACTTC.

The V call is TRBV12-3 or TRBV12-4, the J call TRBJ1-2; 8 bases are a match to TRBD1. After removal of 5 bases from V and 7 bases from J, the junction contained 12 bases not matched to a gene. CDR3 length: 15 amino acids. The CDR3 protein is CASSTPPQGAGGYTF. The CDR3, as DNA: TGTGCCAGCAGTACCCCCCCCCAGGGGGCAGGTGGCTACACCTTC.

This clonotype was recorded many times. CDR3 in amino acids: CASSEPQGSDATEAFF. CDR3 DNA sequence: TGTGCCAGCAGTGAACCTCAGGGGAGTGACGCCACTGAAGCTTTCTTT. The chain uses TRBV2 and TRBJ1-1; tentative D call: TRBD1 (6 bases). The germline V gene has CDR1 SNHLY and CDR2 FYNNEI. V lost 2 bases to trimming and J lost 4 bases, with 17 bases between them. This CDR3 region has 16 residues. Filled out from reference TRBV2 and TRBJ1-1, the complete variable domain reads EPEVTQTPSHQVTQMGQEVILRCVPISNHLYFYWYRQILGQKVEFLVSFYNNEISEKSEIFDDQFSVERPDGSNFTLKIRSTKLEDSAMYFCASSEPQGSDATEAFFGQGTRLTVV.

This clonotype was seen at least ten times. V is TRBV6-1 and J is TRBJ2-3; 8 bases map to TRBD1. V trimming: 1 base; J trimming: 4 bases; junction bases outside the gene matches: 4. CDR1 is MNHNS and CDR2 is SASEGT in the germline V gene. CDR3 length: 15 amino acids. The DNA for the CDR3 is TGTGCCAGCAGTGAAGGAGAGACAGGGGCAGATACGCAGTATTTT. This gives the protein CASSEGETGADTQYF.

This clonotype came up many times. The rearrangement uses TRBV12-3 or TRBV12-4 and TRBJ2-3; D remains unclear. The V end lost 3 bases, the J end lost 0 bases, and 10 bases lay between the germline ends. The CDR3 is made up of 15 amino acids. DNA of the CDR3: TGTGCCAGCAGTTTTAGGACCAATAGCACAGATACGCAGTATTTT. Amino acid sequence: CASSFRTNSTDTQYF.

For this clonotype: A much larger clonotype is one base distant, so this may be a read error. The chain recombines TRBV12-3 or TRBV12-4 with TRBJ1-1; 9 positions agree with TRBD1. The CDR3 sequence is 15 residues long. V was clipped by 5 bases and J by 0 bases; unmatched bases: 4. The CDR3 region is CASSPRQGVNTEAFF. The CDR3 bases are TGTGCCAGCAGTCCAAGACAGGGGGTGAACACTGAAGCTTTCTTT.

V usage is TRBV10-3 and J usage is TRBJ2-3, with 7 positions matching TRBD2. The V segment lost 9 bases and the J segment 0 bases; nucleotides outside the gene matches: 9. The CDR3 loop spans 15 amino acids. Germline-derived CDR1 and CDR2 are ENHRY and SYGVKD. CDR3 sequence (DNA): TGTGCCATTGGAGCGGGGCGGGGAAGCACAGATACGCAGTATTTT. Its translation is CAIGAGRGSTDTQYF.

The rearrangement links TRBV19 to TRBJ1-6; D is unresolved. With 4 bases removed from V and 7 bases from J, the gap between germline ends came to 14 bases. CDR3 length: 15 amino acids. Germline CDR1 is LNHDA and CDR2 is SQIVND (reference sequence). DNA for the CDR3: TGTGCCAGTAGTACAGAGACAAGGGCAAATTCACCCCTCCACTTT. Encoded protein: CASSTETRANSPLHF.

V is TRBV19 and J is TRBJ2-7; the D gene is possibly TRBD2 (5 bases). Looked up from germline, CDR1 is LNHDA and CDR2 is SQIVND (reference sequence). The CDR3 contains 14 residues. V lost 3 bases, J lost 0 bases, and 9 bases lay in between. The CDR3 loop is CASSMRAVSYEQYF. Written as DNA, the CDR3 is TGTGCCAGTAGTATGAGAGCGGTCTCCTACGAGCAGTACTTC.

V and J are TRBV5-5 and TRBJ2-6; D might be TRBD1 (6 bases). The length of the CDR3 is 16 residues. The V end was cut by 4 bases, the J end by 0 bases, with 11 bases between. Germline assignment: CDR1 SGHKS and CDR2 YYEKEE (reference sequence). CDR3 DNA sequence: TGTGCCAGCAGCCTACAGGGCTCCTCTGGGGCCAACGTCCTGACTTTC. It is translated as CASSLQGSSGANVLTF.

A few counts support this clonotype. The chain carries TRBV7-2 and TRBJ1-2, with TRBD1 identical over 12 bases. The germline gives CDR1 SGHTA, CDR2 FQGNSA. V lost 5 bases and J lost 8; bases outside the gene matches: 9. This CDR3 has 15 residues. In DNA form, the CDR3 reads TGTGCCAGCAGCAAGTCCCGGGACAGGGGGCAAGGCTACACCTTC. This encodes CASSKSRDRGQGYTF. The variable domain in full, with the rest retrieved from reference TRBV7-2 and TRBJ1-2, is GAGVSQSPSNKVTEKGKDVELRCDPISGHTALYWYRQSLGQGLEFLIYFQGNSAPDKSGLPSDRFSAERTGGSVSTLTIQRTQQEDSAVYLCASSKSRDRGQGYTFGSGTRLTVV.